This T cell receptor (beta chain) was captured by sequencing in a study of T cell responses to AZD1222 COVID-19 vaccine listed by TCRdb under 2021. In terms of the full investigation: TCR sequencing was performed for 230 to 250 trial participants, of whom about 200 were given two doses of AZD1222 and some 26 were given two doses of MenACWY control vaccine. Enrollment into the trials was organized by age into subgroups of 18-55, 56-69 and 70-plus years, and those subgroups contained roughly 150, 30 and 60 TCR-sequenced participants, respectively.

What the time point label conveys for this sample: about 28 days (+/-7) after the second vaccine dose. Because spike-specific TCR depth and breadth did not differ between the two schedules, AZD1222 recipients who got a second dose at roughly 4 weeks were pooled with those who got a second dose at roughly 12 weeks. Vaccinee samples were obtained from the UK trials COV001 and COV002, which included a single-blind randomized controlled phase 2/3 trial of AZD1222 (ChAdOx1 nCoV-19) in healthy adults. For TCRbeta chain sequencing, PBMC samples from trial participants were taken at day 0 and at day 28 after the second dose. With regard to this clone: Its antigen has not been determined. No much larger clone exists at a distance of one base, and base qualities are not known.

Trimming takes 1 base from V and 2 bases from J, and the germline ends sit 9 bases apart. The CDR3 holds 15 amino acids from the cysteine to the phenylalanine. The retained sequence is limited to the CDR3, 45 bases, with the frame set at the first base. From the germline V gene, CDR1 is MGHRA and CDR2 is YSYEKL. The CDR3 regions of human TCRbeta chains were analyzed by immunosequencing. The authors' analysis ran thus. Repertoire TCRs were checked for matches against a reference library of SARS-CoV-2-specific TCRs that had been generated using the MIRA antigen-specificity platform. Breadth was defined as the fraction of unique TCRs that were SARS-CoV-2-associated. Depth was defined as the fraction of total T cells that were SARS-CoV-2-associated. Using the MIRA data, each spike-specific TCR was assigned both to the spike region to which the TCR was reactive and to a CD4 or CD8 class. Log10-transformed breadth and depth values were compared by one-way ANOVA with Sidak's multiple comparisons tests. TCRdb took this table from immuneACCESS and kept in-frame rearrangements with V and J called. Such tables lack part of the clones; where checked against another copy, unresolved V genes explain under half of the gap, and the rest is unexplained. V and J calls and clone size are as listed in that table; D and trimming were resolved from the DNA. This sample is represented by approximately 100,000 clones; around 90% of them were singletons. The ten top clones hold 2% to 2.5% of the sample.

The paper's findings and limits, for the study overall: Only a handful of AZD1222 recipients were SARS-CoV-2 seropositive at baseline, limiting conclusions about previously exposed vaccinees. Vaccine-associated CD4 TCRs spanned the whole spike protein, with dominant responses in regions 160-218 and 743-854. Participants were mostly white British, with more females than males. The authors suggested clonal diversity may have been underestimated. The 56-69-year group was small, and its depth increase did not reach significance, likely because of low power. Nearly half of unique spike-specific TCRs reportedly recognized epitopes outside regions mutated in the B.1.351 and B.1.1.7 variants. Spike-specific TCR breadth and depth rose significantly after two AZD1222 doses compared with day 0 and with MenACWY recipients. Because no day 14 peak-response samples were available, the repertoires could be characterized only after the peak T cell response.

This clonotype originated in an adult who received the AZD1222 COVID-19 vaccine. The specimen was peripheral blood, collected 28 days after the second AZD1222 dose. Recombination connected TRBV4-1 to TRBJ2-4; TRBD1 might be the D gene, on 6 matching bases. The sequenced DNA: TGCGCCAGCAGCCAAGGCAGGGGTTCCAAAAACATTCAGTACTTC. Its translation reads: CASSQGRGSKNIQYF.